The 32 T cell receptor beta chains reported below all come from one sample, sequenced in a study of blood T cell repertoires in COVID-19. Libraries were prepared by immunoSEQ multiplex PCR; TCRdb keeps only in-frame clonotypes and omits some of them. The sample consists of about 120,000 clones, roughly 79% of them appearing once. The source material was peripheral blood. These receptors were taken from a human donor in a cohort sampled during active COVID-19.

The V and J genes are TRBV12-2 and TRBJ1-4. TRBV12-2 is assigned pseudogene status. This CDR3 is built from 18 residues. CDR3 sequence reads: CASRADPGANAEDEKLFF. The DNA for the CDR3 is TGTGCAAGTCGCGCAGACCCGGGAGCCAACGCCGAGGATGAAAAACTGTTTTTT.

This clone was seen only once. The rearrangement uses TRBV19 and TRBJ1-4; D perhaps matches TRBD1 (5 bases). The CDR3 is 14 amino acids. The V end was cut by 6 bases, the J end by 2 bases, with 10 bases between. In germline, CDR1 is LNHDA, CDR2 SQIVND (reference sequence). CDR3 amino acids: CASSRTTTNEKLFF. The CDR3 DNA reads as TGTGCCAGTAGCCGGACAACGACTAATGAAAAACTGTTTTTT.

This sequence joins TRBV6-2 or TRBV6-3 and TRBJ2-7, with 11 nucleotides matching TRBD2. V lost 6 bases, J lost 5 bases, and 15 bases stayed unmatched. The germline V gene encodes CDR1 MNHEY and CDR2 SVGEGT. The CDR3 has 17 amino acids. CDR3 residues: CASSPGSLAGGFDEQYF. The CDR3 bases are TGTGCCAGCAGCCCGGGGTCGCTAGCGGGGGGTTTCGACGAGCAGTACTTC.

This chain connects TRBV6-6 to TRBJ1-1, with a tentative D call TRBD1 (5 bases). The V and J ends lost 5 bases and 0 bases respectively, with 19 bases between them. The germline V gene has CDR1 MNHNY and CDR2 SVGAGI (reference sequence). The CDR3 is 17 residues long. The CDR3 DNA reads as TGTGCCAGCAGTCGCCGCCTAAAGACAGATCTGAACACTGAAGCTTTCTTT. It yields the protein CASSRRLKTDLNTEAFF.

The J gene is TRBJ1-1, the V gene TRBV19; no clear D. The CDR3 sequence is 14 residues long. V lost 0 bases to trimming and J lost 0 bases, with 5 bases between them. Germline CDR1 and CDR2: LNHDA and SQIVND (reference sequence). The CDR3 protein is CASSIDRVNTEAFF. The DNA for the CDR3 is TGTGCCAGTAGTATAGATCGTGTGAACACTGAAGCTTTCTTT. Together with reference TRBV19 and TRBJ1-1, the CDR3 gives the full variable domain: DGGITQSPKYLFRKEGQNVTLSCEQNLNHDAMYWYRQDPGQGLRLIYYSQIVNDFQKGDIAEGYSVSREKKESFPLTVTSAQKNPTAFYLCASSIDRVNTEAFFGQGTRLTVV.

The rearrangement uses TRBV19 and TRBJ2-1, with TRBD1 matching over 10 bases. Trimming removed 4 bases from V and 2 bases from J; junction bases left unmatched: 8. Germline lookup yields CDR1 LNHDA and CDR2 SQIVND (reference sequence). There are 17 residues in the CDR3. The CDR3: CASSTRTGGTTYNEQFF. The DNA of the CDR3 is TGTGCCAGTAGTACCAGGACAGGGGGTACTACCTACAATGAGCAGTTCTTC.

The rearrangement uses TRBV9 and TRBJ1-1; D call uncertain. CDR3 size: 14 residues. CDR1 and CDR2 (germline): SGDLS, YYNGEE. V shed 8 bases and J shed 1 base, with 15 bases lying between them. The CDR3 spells CARRPGCGNTEAFF. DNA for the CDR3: TGTGCCAGACGACCTGGTTGCGGGAACACTGAAGCTTTCTTT.

CDR3 region: CASSYAGNSGNTIYF. The CDR3 region has the DNA TGTGCCAGCAGTTACGCAGGGAACTCTGGAAACACCATATATTTT. The chain combines TRBV6-2 or TRBV6-3 with TRBJ1-3; possible D gene TRBD1, 5 bases. Per germline, CDR1 MNHEY and CDR2 SVGEGT. Trimming pared 2 bases from V and 0 bases from J, leaving 8 bases between. The CDR3 extends over 15 amino acids.

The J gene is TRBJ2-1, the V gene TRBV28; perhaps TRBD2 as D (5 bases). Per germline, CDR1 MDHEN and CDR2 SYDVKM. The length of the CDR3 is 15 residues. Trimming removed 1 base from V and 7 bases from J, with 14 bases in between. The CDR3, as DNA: TGTGCCAGCAGTTTATCGGGGAATGGTAAAAATGAGCAGTTCTTC. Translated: CASSLSGNGKNEQFF.

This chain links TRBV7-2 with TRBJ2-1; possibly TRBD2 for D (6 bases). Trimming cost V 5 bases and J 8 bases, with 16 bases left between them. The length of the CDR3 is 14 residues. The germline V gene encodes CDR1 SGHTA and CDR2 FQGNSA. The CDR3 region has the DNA TGTGCCAGCAGCAAAGATACTAGCAGACATGAGCAGTTCTTC. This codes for CASSKDTSRHEQFF.

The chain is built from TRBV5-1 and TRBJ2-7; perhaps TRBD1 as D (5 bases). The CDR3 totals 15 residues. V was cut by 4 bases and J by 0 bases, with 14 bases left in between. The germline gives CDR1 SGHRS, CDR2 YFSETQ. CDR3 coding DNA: TGCGCCAGCAGCCTCCTAGGACAACCCTCCTACGAGCAGTACTTC. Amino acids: CASSLLGQPSYEQYF. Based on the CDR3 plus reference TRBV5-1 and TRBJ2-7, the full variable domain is KAGVTQTPRYLIKTRGQQVTLSCSPISGHRSVSWYQQTPGQGLQFLFEYFSETQRNKGNFPGRFSGRQFSNSRSEMNVSTLELGDSALYLCASSLLGQPSYEQYFGPGTRLTVT.

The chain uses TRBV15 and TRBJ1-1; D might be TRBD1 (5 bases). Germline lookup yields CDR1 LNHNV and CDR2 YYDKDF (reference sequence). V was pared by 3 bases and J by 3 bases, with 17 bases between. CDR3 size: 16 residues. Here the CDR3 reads CATSSGSGGFDTEAFF. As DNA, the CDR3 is TGTGCCACCAGCAGCGGCTCCGGGGGTTTTGACACTGAAGCTTTCTTT.

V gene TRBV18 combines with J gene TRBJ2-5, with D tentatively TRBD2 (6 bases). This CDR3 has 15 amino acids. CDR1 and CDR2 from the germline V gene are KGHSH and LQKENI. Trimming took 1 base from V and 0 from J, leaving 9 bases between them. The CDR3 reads CASSPRGGYQETQYF. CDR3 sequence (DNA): TGTGCCAGCTCACCACGGGGAGGCTACCAAGAGACCCAGTACTTC.

The CDR3 DNA reads TGTGCCAGCAGGTATTCGGGGTACGAGCAGTACTTC. Protein sequence: CASRYSGYEQYF. The chain links TRBV2 to TRBJ2-7, with D perhaps TRBD2 (5 bases). V lost 6 bases to trimming and J lost 4 bases, with 10 bases between them. Germline V gene data show CDR1 as SNHLY and CDR2 as FYNNEI. The CDR3 has 12 residues.

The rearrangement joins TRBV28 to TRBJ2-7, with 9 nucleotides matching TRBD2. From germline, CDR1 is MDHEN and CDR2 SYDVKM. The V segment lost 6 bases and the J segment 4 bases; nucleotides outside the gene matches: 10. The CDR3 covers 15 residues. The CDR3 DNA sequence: TGTGCCAGCAGCCAGATTAGCGGGAGTGGGTACGAGCAGTACTTC. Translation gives CASSQISGSGYEQYF.

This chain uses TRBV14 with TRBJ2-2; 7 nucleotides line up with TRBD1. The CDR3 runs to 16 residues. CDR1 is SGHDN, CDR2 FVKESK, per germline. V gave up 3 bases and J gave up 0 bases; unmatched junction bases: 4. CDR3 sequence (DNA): TGTGCCAGCAGCCACCGGGACAGCGCGAACACCGGGGAGCTGTTTTTT. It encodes CASSHRDSANTGELFF.

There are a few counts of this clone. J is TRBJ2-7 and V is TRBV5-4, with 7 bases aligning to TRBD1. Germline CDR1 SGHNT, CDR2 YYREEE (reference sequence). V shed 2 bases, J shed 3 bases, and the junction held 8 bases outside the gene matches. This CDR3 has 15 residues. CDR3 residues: CASSFEGAADYEQYF. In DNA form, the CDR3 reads TGTGCCAGCAGCTTCGAGGGGGCCGCCGACTACGAGCAGTACTTC. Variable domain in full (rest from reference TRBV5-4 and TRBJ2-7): ETGVTQSPTHLIKTRGQQVTLRCSSQSGHNTVSWYQQALGQGPQFIFQYYREEENGRGNFPPRFSGLQFPNYSSELNVNALELDDSALYLCASSFEGAADYEQYFGPGTRLTVT.

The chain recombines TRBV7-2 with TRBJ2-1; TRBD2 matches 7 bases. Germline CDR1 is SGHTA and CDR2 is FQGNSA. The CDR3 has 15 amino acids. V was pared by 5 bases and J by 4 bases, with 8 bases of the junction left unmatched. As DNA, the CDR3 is TGTGCCAGCAGCCCCCCCTCCGGGGGGTACAATGAGCAGTTCTTC. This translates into CASSPPSGGYNEQFF.

This CDR3 reads CASSSPGHVTDTQYF. The CDR3, as DNA: TGTGCCAGCAGCTCACCGGGACACGTTACAGATACGCAGTATTTT. The chain is built from TRBV11-2 and TRBJ2-3, with D maybe TRBD1 (6 bases). Trimming took 4 bases from V and 3 from J, leaving 14 bases between them. CDR1 is SGHAT and CDR2 is FQNNGV in the germline V gene. The CDR3 is 15 residues long.

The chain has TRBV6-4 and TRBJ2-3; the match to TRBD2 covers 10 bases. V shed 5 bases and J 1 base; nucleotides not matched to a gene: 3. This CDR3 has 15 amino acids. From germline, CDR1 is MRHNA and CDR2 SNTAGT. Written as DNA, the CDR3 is TGTGCCAGCAGTCTACTAGCGGGACGCACAGATACGCAGTATTTT. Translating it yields CASSLLAGRTDTQYF.

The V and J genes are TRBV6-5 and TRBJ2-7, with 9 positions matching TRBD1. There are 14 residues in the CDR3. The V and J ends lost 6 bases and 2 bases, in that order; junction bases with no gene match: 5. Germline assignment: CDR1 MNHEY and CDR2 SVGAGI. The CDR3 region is CASRWDRDTYEQYF. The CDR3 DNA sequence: TGTGCCAGCAGATGGGACAGGGATACCTACGAGCAGTACTTC.

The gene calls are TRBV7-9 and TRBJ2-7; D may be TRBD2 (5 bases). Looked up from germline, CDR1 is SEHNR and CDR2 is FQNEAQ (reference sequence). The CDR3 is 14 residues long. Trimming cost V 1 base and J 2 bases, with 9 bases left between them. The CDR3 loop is CASSLVSGTYEQYF. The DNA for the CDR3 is TGTGCCAGCAGCTTAGTCTCGGGGACCTACGAGCAGTACTTC.

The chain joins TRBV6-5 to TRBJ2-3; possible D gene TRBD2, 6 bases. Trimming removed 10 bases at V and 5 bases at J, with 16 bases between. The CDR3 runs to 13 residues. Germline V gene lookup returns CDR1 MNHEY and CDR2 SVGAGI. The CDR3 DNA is TGTGCCACGGGCTTGGGAGCGGGAGATACGCAGTATTTT. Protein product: CATGLGAGDTQYF.

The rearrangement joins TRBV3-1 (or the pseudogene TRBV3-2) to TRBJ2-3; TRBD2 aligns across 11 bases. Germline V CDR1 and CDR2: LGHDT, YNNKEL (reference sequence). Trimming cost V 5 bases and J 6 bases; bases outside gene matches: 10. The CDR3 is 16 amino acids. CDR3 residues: CASSARTSGSRDTQYF. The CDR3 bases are TGTGCCAGCAGCGCCCGGACTAGCGGGTCCCGGGATACGCAGTATTTT.

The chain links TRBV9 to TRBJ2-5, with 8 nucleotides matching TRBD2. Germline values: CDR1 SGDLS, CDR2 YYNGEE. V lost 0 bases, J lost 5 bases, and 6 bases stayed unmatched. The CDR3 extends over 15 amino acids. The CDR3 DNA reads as TGTGCCAGCAGCGTAGTGGGCGGGAGGTCGGAGACCCAGTACTTC. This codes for CASSVVGGRSETQYF.

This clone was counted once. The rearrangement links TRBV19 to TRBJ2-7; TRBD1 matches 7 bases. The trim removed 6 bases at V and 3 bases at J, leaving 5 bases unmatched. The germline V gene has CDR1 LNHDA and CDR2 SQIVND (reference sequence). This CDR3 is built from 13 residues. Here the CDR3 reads CASSPTGIYEQYF. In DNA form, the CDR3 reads TGTGCCAGTAGCCCGACAGGGATCTACGAGCAGTACTTC.

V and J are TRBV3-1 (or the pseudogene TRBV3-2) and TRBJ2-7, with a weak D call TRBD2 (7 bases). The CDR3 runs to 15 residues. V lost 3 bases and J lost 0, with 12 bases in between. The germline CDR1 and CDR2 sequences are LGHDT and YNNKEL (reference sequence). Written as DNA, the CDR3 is TGTGCCAGCAGCCATTCCGGGGGGCCCTCCTACGAGCAGTACTTC. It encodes CASSHSGGPSYEQYF.

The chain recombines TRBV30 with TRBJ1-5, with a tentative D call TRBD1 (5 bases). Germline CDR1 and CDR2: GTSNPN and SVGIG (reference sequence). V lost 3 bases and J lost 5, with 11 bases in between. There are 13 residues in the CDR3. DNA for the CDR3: TGTGCCTGGAGCCGACAGTCCCATCAGCCCCAGCATTTT. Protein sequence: CAWSRQSHQPQHF.

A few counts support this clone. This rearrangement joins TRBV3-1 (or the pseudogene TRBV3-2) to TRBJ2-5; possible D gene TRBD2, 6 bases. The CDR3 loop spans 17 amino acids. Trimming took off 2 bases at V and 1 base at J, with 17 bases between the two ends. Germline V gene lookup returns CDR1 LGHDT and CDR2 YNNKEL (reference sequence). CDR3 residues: CASSQRTAGRGQETQYF. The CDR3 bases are TGTGCCAGCAGCCAAAGGACGGCGGGACGGGGCCAAGAGACCCAGTACTTC.

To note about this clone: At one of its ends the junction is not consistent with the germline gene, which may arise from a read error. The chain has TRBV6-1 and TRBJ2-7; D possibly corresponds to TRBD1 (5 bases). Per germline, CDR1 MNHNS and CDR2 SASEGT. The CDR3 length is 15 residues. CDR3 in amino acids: CASSEFDRTSYEQYF. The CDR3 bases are TGTGCCAGCAGTGAATTTGACAGAACATCCTACGAACAGTACTTC.

This chain's CDR3 is CATSRDPSGGRETQYF. CDR3 in DNA: TGTGCCACCAGCAGAGACCCTAGCGGGGGGAGAGAGACCCAGTACTTC. V usage is TRBV15 and J usage is TRBJ2-5, with 11 nucleotides matching TRBD2. The V segment lost 0 bases and the J segment 4 bases; nucleotides outside the gene matches: 4. The CDR3 is made up of 16 amino acids. Germline V gene sequence: CDR1 LNHNV, CDR2 YYDKDF (reference sequence).

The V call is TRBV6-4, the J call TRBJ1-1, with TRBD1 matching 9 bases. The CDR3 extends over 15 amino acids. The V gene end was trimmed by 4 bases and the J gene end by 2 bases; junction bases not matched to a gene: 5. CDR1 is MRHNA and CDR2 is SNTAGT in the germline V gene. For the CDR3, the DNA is TGTGCCAGCAGTGTCTCGGGACAGGGAAACACTGAAGCTTTCTTT. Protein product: CASSVSGQGNTEAFF.